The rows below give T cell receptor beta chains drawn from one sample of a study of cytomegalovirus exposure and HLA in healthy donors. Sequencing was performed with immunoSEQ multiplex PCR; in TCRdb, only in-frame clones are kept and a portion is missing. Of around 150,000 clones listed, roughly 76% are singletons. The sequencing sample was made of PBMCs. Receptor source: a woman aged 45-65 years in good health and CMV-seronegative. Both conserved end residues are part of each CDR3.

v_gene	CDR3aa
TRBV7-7	CASSSGTSFKETQYF
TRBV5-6	CASSFDRVGRADTQYF
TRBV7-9	CASSLQGTPEAFF
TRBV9	CASSVGWGWKRETQYF
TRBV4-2	CASSQDGRGSNTEAFF
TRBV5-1	CASSLASALDQETQYF
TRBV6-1	CASSARQRESPLHF
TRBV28	CASRWTGTYEQYF
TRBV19	CASRRTSGSGTGELFF
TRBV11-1	CASSSGGQLLGGYTF
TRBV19	CASSISASGNVETQYF
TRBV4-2	CASSRTAGDSYEQYF
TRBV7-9	CSSSLLPYEQYF
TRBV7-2	CASSLVGLGTSGTTDTQYF
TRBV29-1	CSVQGARGANVLTF
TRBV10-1	CASRRHRRSYEQYF
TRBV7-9	CASSLEYGSGANVLTF
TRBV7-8	CASSPHSPGTGVSQYF
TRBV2	CASGTVLAGAHTDTQYF
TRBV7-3	CASSLPGGREQFF
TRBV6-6	CASSLTAGEGTEAFF
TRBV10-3	CAINSPGFFNTIYF
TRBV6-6	CASTRTGAYEQYF
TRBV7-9	CSSSVLEKGANVLTF
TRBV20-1	CSVNGHEQFF
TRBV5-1	CASSLARFVGGEADTQYF
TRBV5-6	CASIPQGAYNEQFF
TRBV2	CASVVAGDYNEQFF
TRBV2	CASRDPGQSDEQFF
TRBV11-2	CASSFNRAGSYEQYF
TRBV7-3	CASSEKLVARGSFRDTQYF
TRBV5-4	CASSLSGGGARDTQYF
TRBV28	CASSPATGENTEAFF
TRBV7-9	CSSSLGPAAGVVF
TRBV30	CAWTGSLSYGYTF
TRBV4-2	CASSPFVRTEAFF
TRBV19	CASNDGGHQETQYF
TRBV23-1	CAQSGVDATNEKLFF